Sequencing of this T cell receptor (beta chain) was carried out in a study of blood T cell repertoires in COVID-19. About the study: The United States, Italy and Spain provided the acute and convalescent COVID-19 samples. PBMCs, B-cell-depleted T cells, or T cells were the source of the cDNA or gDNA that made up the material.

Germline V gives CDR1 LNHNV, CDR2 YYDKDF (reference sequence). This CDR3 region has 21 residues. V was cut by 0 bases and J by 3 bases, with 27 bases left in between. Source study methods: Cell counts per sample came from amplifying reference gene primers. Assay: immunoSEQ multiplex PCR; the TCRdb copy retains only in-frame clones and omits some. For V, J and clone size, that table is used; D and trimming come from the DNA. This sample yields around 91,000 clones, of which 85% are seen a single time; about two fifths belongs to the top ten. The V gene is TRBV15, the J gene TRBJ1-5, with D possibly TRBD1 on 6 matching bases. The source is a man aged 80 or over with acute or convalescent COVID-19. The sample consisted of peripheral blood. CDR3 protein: CATSRDWGQIGDNFNNQPQHF. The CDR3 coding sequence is TGTGCCACCAGCAGAGATTGGGGGCAAATTGGGGACAATTTTAACAATCAGCCCCAGCATTTT.